This is a list of T cell receptor beta chains from one sample in a study of Ad26.COV2.S vaccination and SARS-CoV-2 variants. Data came from immunoSEQ multiplex PCR; TCRdb stores just in-frame clones and leaves some out. Of around 350,000 clones listed, 92% are singletons. Sequencing was performed on peripheral blood, taken after recovery from COVID-19. These receptors were taken from a human donor who had recovered from COVID-19. Both conserved end residues are part of each CDR3. The D gene is left open where the match is weak.

J: TRBJ2-3; V: TRBV18; D: NA; CDR3: CASSPIRSTDTQYF; DNA: TGTGCCAGCTCACCAATTCGCAGCACAGATACGCAGTATTTT
J: TRBJ2-3; V: TRBV2; D: NA; CDR3: CASSVRLEATQYF; DNA: TGTGCCAGCAGCGTCCGGCTAGAAGCTACGCAGTATTTT
J: TRBJ1-1; V: TRBV6-2/TRBV6-3; D: NA; CDR3: CASSYSGGGYTEAFF; DNA: TGTGCCAGCAGTTACTCCGGGGGGGGGTACACTGAAGCTTTCTTT
J: TRBJ2-1; V: TRBV24-1; D: TRBD2; CDR3: CATSYSGGDEQFF; DNA: TGTGCCACCAGTTATAGCGGGGGTGATGAGCAGTTCTTC
J: TRBJ1-5; V: TRBV12-3/TRBV12-4; D: NA; CDR3: CASSDKNQPQHF; DNA: TGTGCCAGCAGTGACAAGAATCAGCCCCAGCATTTT
J: TRBJ2-3; V: TRBV18; D: TRBD2; CDR3: CASSPRPSGAGTDTQYF; DNA: TGTGCCAGCTCACCACGGCCTAGCGGGGCGGGCACAGATACGCAGTATTTT
J: TRBJ2-1; V: TRBV5-1; D: NA; CDR3: CASRTPIDNEQFF; DNA: TGCGCCAGTCGGACACCAATCGACAATGAGCAGTTCTTC
J: TRBJ2-5; V: TRBV23-1; D: NA; CDR3: CASSHKAHKMYQETQYF; DNA: TGCGCCAGCAGTCATAAGGCACACAAAATGTACCAAGAGACCCAGTACTTC
J: TRBJ1-6; V: TRBV6-5; D: TRBD1; CDR3: CASSRDRASPLHF; DNA: TGTGCCAGCAGTCGGGACAGGGCTTCACCCCTCCACTTT
J: TRBJ1-2; V: TRBV14; D: TRBD1; CDR3: CASSEQGNYGYTF; DNA: TGTGCCAGCAGTGAACAGGGGAACTATGGCTACACCTTC